This section outlines one T cell receptor beta chain sequence together with its context. What it recognizes is unknown. This table comes from immunoSEQ multiplex PCR, and its TCRdb copy is limited to in-frame clones, with some not included. The repertoire holds around 100,000 clones, with over 75% as singletons. Pooled in the analysis were second doses at about 4 or about 12 weeks. The data were taken from a study of T cell responses to AZD1222 COVID-19 vaccine. Study findings and constraints: Repertoire sampling happened only post peak T cell response. Within unmutated variant regions lay the reported targets of nearly half of spike-specific TCRs.

With 1 base removed from V and 9 bases from J, the gap between germline ends came to 15 bases. The CDR3 is 14 residues long. The germline gives CDR1 LNHDA, CDR2 SQIVND (reference sequence). The chain links TRBV19 to TRBJ1-2; no reliable D call. The source of this sequence is an adult who received the AZD1222 COVID-19 vaccine. The sequenced sample was peripheral blood, obtained 28 days after the second AZD1222 dose. CDR3 region: CASSIGAGSSSYTF. For the CDR3, the DNA is TGTGCCAGTAGTATAGGTGCCGGGTCTTCAAGCTACACCTTC.